Included here is one T cell receptor beta chain sequence, with context. Sequencing was performed with immunoSEQ multiplex PCR; in TCRdb, only in-frame clones are kept and a portion is missing. This table holds fewer than 70,000 clones, 70% to 85% found once. The germline V and J ends were trimmed by 5 bases and 6 bases, with 13 bases remaining between them. Germline CDR1 reads LNHNV; CDR2 reads YYDKDF (reference sequence). This CDR3 spans 13 amino acids. Cohort: HPV-negative, locally advanced oral cavity squamous cell carcinoma patients. The sample comes from a study of neoadjuvant anti-PD-1 for oral cavity cancer. Study as a whole: Non-progressing patients received a fourth nivolumab dose near day 43, then surgery on days 50-56.

The source material was PBMCs, sampled before nivolumab (anti-PD-1) treatment. This chain joins TRBV15 and TRBJ1-1; D might be TRBD1 (5 bases). The clonotype originates from a person between 35 and 79 years old with oral cavity squamous cell carcinoma. The CDR3 nucleotides are TGTGCCACCAGCCCACTGGACACCCCTGAAGCTTTCTTT. It yields the protein CATSPLDTPEAFF.